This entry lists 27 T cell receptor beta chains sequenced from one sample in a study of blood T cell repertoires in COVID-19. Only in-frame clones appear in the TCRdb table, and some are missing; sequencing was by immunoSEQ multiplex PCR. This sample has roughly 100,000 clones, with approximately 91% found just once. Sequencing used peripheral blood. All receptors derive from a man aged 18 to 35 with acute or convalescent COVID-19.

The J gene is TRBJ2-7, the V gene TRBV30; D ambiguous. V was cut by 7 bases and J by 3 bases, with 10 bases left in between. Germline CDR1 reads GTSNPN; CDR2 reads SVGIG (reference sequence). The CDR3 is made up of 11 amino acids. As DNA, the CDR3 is TGTGCCTTTACCTCGGGCTACGAGCAGTACTTC. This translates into CAFTSGYEQYF.

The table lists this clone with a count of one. CDR3 nucleotide sequence: TGTGCCAGCAGTGAAGACTGGAATTCACCCCTCCACTTT. This translates into CASSEDWNSPLHF. The chain joins TRBV6-1 to TRBJ1-6; D not resolved. Germline V gene data show CDR1 as MNHNS and CDR2 as SASEGT. V was shortened by 1 base and J by 7 bases, with 5 bases between the two germline ends. The CDR3 sequence is 13 residues long.

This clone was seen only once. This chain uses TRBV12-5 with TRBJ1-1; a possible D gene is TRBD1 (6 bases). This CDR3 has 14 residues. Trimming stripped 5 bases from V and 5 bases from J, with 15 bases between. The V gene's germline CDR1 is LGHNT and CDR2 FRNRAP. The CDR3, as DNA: TGTGCTAGTGGTACCCGACAGGAGAAGACTGAAGCTTTCTTT. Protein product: CASGTRQEKTEAFF.

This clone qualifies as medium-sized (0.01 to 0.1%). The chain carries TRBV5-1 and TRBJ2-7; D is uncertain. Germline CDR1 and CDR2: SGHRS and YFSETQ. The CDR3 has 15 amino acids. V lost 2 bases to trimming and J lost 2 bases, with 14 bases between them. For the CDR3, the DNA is TGCGCCAGCAGCTTAATTTTAGGCAGGACCTACGAGCAGTACTTC. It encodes CASSLILGRTYEQYF. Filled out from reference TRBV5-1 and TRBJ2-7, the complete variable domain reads KAGVTQTPRYLIKTRGQQVTLSCSPISGHRSVSWYQQTPGQGLQFLFEYFSETQRNKGNFPGRFSGRQFSNSRSEMNVSTLELGDSALYLCASSLILGRTYEQYFGPGTRLTVT.

The CDR3 DNA is TGCGCCAGCAGCCAGGTTTCGCAGGTTCGCAATCAGCCCCAGCATTTT. This gives the protein CASSQVSQVRNQPQHF. The chain carries TRBV4-1 and TRBJ1-5; D gene ambiguous. Germline CDR1 and CDR2: MGHRA and YSYEKL. This CDR3 is 16 amino acids long. Deletions cut 3 bases from V and 2 bases from J, with 14 bases between.

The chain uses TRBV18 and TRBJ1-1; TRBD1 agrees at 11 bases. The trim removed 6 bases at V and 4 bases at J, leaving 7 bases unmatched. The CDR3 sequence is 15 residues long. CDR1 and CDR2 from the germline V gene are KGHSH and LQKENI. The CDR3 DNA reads TGTGCCAGCTCGATGGGACAGGGGGTTTTCACTGAAGCTTTCTTT. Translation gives CASSMGQGVFTEAFF.

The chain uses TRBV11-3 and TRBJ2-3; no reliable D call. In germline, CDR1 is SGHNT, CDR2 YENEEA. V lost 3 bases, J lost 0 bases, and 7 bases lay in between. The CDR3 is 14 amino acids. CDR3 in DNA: TGTGCCAGCAGCTTTTCTGAGAGCACAGATACGCAGTATTTT. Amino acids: CASSFSESTDTQYF. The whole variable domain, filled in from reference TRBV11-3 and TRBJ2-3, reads EAGVVQSPRYKIIEKKQPVAFWCNPISGHNTLYWYLQNLGQGPELLIRYENEEAVDDSQLPKDRFSAERLKGVDSTLKIQPAELGDSAVYLCASSFSESTDTQYFGPGTRLTVL.

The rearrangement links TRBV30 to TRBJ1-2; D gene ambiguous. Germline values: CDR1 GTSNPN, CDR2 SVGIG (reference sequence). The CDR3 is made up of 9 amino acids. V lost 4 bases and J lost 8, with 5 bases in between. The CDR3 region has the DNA TGTGCCTGGATAGAGGGCTACACCTTC. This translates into CAWIEGYTF.

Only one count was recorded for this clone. The CDR3 spells CATVSAGGTGELFF. The CDR3 region has the DNA TGTGCCACCGTTTCAGCGGGGGGCACCGGGGAGCTGTTTTTT. This rearrangement joins TRBV15 to TRBJ2-2; 9 nucleotides align to TRBD2. The V and J ends lost 8 bases and 4 bases, in that order; junction bases with no gene match: 5. The CDR3 is made up of 14 amino acids. Per germline, CDR1 LNHNV and CDR2 YYDKDF (reference sequence).

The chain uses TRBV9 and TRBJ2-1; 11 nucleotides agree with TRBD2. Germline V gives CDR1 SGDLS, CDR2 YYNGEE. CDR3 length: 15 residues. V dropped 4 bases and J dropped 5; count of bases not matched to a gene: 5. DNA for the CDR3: TGTGCCAGCAGCTCTAGCGGGGGGCCCGACAATGAGCAGTTCTTC. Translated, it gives CASSSSGGPDNEQFF.

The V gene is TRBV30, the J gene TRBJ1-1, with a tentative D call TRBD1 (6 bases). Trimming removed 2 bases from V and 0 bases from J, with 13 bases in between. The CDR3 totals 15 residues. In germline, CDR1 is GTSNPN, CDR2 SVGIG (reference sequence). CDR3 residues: CAWSREGQLNTEAFF. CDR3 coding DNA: TGTGCCTGGAGTAGGGAAGGACAGTTGAACACTGAAGCTTTCTTT.

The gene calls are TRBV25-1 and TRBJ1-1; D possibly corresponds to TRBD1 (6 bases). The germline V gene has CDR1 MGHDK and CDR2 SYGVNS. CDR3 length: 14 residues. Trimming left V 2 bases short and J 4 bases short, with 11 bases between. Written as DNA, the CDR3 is TGTGCCAGCAGTGAAAGGGAGGGGGGCACTGAAGCTTTCTTT. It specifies CASSEREGGTEAFF. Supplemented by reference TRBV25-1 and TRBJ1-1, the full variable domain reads EADIYQTPRYLVIGTGKKITLECSQTMGHDKMYWYQQDPGMELHLIHYSYGVNSTEKGDLSSESTVSRIRTEHFPLTLESARPSHTSQYLCASSEREGGTEAFFGQGTRLTVV.

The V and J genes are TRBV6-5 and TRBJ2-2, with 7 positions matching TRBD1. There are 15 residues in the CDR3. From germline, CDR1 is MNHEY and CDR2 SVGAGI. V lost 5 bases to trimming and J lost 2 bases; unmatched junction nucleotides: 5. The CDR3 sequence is CASSPRDRNTGELFF. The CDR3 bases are TGTGCCAGCAGTCCCCGGGACAGAAACACCGGGGAGCTGTTTTTT.

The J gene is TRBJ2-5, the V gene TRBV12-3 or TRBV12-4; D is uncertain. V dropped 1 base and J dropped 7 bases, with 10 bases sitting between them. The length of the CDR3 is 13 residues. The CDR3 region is CASSLDPTGTQYF. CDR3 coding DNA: TGTGCCAGCAGTTTAGATCCCACTGGGACCCAGTACTTC.

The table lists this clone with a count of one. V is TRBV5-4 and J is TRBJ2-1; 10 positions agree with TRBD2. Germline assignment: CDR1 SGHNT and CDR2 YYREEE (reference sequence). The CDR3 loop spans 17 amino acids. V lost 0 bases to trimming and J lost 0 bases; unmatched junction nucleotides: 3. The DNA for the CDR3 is TGTGCCAGCAGCTTGGGGACTAGCGGTGGCTCCTACAATGAGCAGTTCTTC. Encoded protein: CASSLGTSGGSYNEQFF.

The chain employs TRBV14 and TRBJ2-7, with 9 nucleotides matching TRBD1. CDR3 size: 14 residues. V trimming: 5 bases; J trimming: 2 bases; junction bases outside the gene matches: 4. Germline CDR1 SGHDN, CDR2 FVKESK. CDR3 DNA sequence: TGTGCCAGCAGCAGAGGACAGGGGCCCTACGAGCAGTACTTC. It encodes CASSRGQGPYEQYF.

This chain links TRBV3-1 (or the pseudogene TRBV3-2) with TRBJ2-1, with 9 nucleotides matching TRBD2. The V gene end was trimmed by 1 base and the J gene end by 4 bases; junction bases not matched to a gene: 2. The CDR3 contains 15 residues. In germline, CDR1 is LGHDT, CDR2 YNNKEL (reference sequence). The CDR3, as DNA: TGTGCCAGCAGCCAAGCTAGCGGGATTTACAATGAGCAGTTCTTC. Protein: CASSQASGIYNEQFF.

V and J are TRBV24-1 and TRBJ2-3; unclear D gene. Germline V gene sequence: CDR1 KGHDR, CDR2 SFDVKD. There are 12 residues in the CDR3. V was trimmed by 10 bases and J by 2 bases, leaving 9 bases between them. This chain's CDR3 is CATSSNTDTQYF. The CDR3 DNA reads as TGTGCCACTTCATCTAACACAGATACGCAGTATTTT.

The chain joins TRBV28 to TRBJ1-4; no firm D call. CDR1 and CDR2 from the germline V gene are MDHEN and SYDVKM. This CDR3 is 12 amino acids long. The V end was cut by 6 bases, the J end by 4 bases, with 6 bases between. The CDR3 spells CASSQINEKLFF. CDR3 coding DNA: TGTGCCAGCAGCCAGATTAATGAAAAACTGTTTTTT.

The CDR3, as DNA: TGTGCCAGCAGCTTCGGAGGGCTAGTAGGTGATACGCAGTATTTT. Translated, it gives CASSFGGLVGDTQYF. The chain links TRBV5-5 to TRBJ2-3, with D possibly being TRBD2 (6 bases). Trimming took 2 bases from V and 6 from J, leaving 16 bases between them. Germline CDR1 SGHKS, CDR2 YYEKEE (reference sequence). This CDR3 spans 15 amino acids.

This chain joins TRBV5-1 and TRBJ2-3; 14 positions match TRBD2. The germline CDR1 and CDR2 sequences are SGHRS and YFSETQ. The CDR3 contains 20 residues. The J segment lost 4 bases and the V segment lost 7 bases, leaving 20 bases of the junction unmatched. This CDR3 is CASGKPGLAGERGVADTQYF. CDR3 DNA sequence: TGCGCCAGCGGAAAACCGGGACTAGCGGGAGAAAGGGGCGTAGCAGATACGCAGTATTTT.

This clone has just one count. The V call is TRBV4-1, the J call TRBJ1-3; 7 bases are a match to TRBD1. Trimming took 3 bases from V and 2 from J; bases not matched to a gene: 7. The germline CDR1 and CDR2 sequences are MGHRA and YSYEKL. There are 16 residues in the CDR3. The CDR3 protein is CASSQLLGTAGNTIYF. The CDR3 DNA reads TGCGCCAGCAGCCAGTTACTTGGGACAGCTGGAAACACCATATATTTT.

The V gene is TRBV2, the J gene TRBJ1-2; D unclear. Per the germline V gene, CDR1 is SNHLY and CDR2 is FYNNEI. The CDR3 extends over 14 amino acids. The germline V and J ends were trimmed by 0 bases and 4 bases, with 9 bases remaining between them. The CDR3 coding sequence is TGTGCCAGCAGTGAAGCCGAGGTCTTCTATGGCTACACCTTC. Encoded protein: CASSEAEVFYGYTF.

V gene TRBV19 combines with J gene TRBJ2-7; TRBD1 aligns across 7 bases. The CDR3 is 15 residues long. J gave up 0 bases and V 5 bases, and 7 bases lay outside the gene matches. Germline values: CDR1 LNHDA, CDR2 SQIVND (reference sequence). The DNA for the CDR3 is TGTGCCAGTAGTCCCATGACAGGGAGCTCCTACGAGCAGTACTTC. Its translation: CASSPMTGSSYEQYF.

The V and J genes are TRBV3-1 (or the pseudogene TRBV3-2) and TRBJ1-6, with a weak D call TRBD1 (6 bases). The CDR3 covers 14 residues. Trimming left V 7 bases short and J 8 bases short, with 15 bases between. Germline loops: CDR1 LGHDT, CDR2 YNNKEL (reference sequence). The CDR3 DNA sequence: TGTGCCAGCACCCGAGGGACATATGATTCACCCCTCCACTTT. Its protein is CASTRGTYDSPLHF.

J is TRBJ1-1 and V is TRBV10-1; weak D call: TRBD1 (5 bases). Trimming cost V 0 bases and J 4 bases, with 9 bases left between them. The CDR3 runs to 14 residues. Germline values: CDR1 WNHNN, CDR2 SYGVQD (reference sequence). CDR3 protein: CASSESGRATEAFF. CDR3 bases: TGCGCCAGCAGTGAGTCGGGCAGGGCCACTGAAGCTTTCTTT.

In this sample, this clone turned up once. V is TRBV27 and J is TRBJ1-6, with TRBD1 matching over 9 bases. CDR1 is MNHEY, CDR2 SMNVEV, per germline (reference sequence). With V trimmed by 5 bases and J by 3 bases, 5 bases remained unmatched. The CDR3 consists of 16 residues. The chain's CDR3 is CASSQMTGGYNSPLHF. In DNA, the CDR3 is TGTGCCAGCAGTCAAATGACAGGGGGCTATAATTCACCCCTCCACTTT.